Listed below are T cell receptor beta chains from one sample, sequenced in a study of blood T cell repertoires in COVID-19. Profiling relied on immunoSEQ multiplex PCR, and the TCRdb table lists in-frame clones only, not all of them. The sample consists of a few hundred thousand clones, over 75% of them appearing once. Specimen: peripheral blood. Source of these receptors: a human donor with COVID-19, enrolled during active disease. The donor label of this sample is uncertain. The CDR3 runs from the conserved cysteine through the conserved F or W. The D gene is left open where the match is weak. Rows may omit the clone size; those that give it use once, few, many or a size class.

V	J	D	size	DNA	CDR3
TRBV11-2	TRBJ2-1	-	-	TGTGCCAGCAGCTTCCGGACTATCAACAATGAGCAGTTCTTC	CASSFRTINNEQFF
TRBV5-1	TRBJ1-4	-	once	TGCGCCAGCAGCTTGGGGCCGACTAATGAAAAACTGTTTTTT	CASSLGPTNEKLFF
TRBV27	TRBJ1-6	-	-	TGTGCCAGCGGGGCGAGCTCCTATAATTCACCCCTCCACTTT	CASGASSYNSPLHF
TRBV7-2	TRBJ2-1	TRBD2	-	TGTGCCAGCAGCTTAACTAGCGGGGATTACAATGAGCAGTTCTTC	CASSLTSGDYNEQFF
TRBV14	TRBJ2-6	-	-	TGTGCCAGCAGCACAGGGCTTGGGGCCAACGTCCTGACTTTC	CASSTGLGANVLTF
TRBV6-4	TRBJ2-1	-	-	TGTGCCAGCAGTGACTCCGGTGGGAGCTCCTACAATGAGCAGTTCTTC	CASSDSGGSSYNEQFF
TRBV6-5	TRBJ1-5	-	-	TGTGCCAGCAGCGTAAGGGGGGGAGGCAATCAGCCCCAGCATTTT	CASSVRGGGNQPQHF
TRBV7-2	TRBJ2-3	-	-	TGTGCCAGCAGCAAATTTGCACCGGGTTTAGATACGCAGTATTTT	CASSKFAPGLDTQYF
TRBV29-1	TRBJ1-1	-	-	TGCAGCGTTGAGGGCCTGAACACTGAAGCTTTCTTT	CSVEGLNTEAFF
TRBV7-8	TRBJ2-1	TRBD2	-	TGTGCCAGCAGCTTCTCTAGCGGGGCAAATGAGCAGTTCTTC	CASSFSSGANEQFF
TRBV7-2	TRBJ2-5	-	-	TGTGCCAGCAGCCCCAGCCCAGGCGGGGAGACCCAGTACTTC	CASSPSPGGETQYF
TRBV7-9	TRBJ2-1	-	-	TGTGCCAGCAGCCCTGGACAGAACCCCTACAATGAGCAGTTCTTC	CASSPGQNPYNEQFF
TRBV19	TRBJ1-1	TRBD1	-	TGTGCCAGTAGTGACAGGGCTTCGAACACTGAAGCTTTCTTT	CASSDRASNTEAFF
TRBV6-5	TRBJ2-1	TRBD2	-	TGTGCCAGCAGTTACCTAGCGGGAGAGGGTGAGCAGTTCTTC	CASSYLAGEGEQFF
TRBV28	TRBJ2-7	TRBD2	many	TGTGCCAGCAGTTTGCGACTAGCGGGAGACAACGAGCAGTACTTC	CASSLRLAGDNEQYF
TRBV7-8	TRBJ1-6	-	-	TGTGCCAGCAGTCCAGGGAGGATGGGATCACCCCTCCACTTT	CASSPGRMGSPLHF
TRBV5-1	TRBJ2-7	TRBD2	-	TGCGCCAGCAGCGCCCTCAGCGGGAGGAGGCACGAGCAGTACTTC	CASSALSGRRHEQYF
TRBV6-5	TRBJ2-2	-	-	TGTGCCAGCGGCCCACCCAGGGCGGCCGGGGAGCTGTTTTTT	CASGPPRAAGELFF
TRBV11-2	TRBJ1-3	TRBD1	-	TGTGCCAGCAGCTTAGGGGACAGGGTGTCGCCTGGAAACACCATATATTTT	CASSLGDRVSPGNTIYF
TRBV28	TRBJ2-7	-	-	TGTGCCAGCAGGAAGACTGCGGTTTACGAGCAGTACTTC	CASRKTAVYEQYF
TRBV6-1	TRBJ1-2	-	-	TGTGCCAGCAGTGAATTGCGACTTCATGGCTACACCTTC	CASSELRLHGYTF
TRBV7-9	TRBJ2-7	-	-	TGTGCCAGCAGCTTATCCGCAGGGACCTACGAGCAGTACTTC	CASSLSAGTYEQYF
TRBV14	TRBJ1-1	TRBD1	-	TGTGCCAGCAGCGTCACAGGGGGCACTGAAGCTTTCTTT	CASSVTGGTEAFF
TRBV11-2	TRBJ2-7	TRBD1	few	TGTGCCAGCAGCTTAGAAGGGACAGCTACCTACGAGCAGTACTTC	CASSLEGTATYEQYF
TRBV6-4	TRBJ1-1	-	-	TGTGCCAGCAGCTTGGAGGGGAACACTGAAGCTTTCTTT	CASSLEGNTEAFF
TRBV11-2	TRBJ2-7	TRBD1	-	TGTGCCAGCAGCTTTAATCGACAGGGCGGTCGCGAGCAGTACTTC	CASSFNRQGGREQYF
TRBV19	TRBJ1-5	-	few	TGTGCCAGTACCTCGACAGTCAATAGCAATCAGCCCCAGCATTTT	CASTSTVNSNQPQHF
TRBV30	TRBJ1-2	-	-	TGTGCCTGGAGTGGGGGAGTTTATGGCTACACCTTC	CAWSGGVYGYTF
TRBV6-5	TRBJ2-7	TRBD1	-	TGTGCCAGCAGAAACCCCGGGACAGGGGGCTCCGAGCAGTACTTC	CASRNPGTGGSEQYF
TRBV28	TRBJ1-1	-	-	TGTGCCAGCAGTGATACAGAGAACACTGAAGCTTTCTTT	CASSDTENTEAFF
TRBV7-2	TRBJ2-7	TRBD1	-	TGTGCCAGCAGCTTAGAGGGACAGACCTACGAGCAGTACTTC	CASSLEGQTYEQYF
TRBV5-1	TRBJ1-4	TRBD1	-	TGCGCCAGCAGCTTGGAGGGGACAGGGGGTGAAAAACTGTTTTTT	CASSLEGTGGEKLFF
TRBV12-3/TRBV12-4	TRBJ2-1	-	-	TGTGCCAGCAGTAGCGACCGATACAATGAGCAGTTCTTC	CASSSDRYNEQFF
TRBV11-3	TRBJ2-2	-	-	TGTGCCAGCAGCAACCGACAGTATACAGGCACCGGGGAGCTGTTTTTT	CASSNRQYTGTGELFF
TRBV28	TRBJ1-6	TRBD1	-	TGTGCCAGCAGATTAAGCACAGGGGGCGATTCACCCCTCCACTTT	CASRLSTGGDSPLHF
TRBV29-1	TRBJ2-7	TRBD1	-	TGCAGCGTTGGGGAGGGACAGGGGGCAGGGGAGCAGTACTTC	CSVGEGQGAGEQYF
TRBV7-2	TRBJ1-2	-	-	TGTGCCAGCAGCCCCCTCCTTCGGGGAATCTATGGCTACACCTTC	CASSPLLRGIYGYTF
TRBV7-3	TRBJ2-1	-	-	TGTGCCAGCAGCTATGCGGGACCCAACAATGAGCAGTTCTTC	CASSYAGPNNEQFF
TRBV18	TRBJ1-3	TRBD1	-	TGTGCCAGCTCACGTCCCGCAGGGGGCGATGGAAACACCATATATTTT	CASSRPAGGDGNTIYF
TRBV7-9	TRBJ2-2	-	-	TGTGCCAGCCGCGCTCCGGCACAGGGTGAAACCGGGGAGCTGTTTTTT	CASRAPAQGETGELFF
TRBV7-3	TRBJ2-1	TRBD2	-	TGTGCCAGCAGCTTACTAGCGGGAGGGTTGGGTGAGCAGTTCTTC	CASSLLAGGLGEQFF
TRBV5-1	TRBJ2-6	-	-	TGCGCCAGCAGCCGGGTCTCGGGGGCCAACGTCCTGACTTTC	CASSRVSGANVLTF
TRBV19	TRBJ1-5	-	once	TGTGCCAGTAGTGGCCAGGGAGGCGTACAGCCCCAGCATTTT	CASSGQGGVQPQHF
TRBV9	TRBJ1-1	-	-	TGTGCCAGCAGCGTAGTGGTGGCCCCAATGAACACTGAAGCTTTCTTT	CASSVVVAPMNTEAFF
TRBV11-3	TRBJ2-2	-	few	TGTGCCAGCAGCCCGCGGACTACCGGGGAGCTGTTTTTT	CASSPRTTGELFF
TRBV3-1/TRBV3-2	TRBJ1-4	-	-	TGTGCCAGCAGCCAAGATTCGGGGGGCTGGGCTGAAAAACTGTTTTTT	CASSQDSGGWAEKLFF
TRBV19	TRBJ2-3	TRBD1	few	TGTGCCAGTAGTATTCGGACAGGGGGGGGCACAGATACGCAGTATTTT	CASSIRTGGGTDTQYF
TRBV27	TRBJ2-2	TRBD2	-	TGTGCCAGCAGTGAATGGACTAGCGGGAGTTTTGGGGAGCTGTTTTTT	CASSEWTSGSFGELFF
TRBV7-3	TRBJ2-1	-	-	TGTGCCAGCAGCTCTGGAGGTAGTTCCTACAATGAGCAGTTCTTC	CASSSGGSSYNEQFF
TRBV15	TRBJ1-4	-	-	TGTGCCACCAGCAGAGAAGGGGCTTCAAATGAAAAACTGTTTTTT	CATSREGASNEKLFF
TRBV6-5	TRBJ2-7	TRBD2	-	TGTGCCACCCCCCCGGGGGGGACCGAGCGCGAGCAGTACTTC	CATPPGGTEREQYF
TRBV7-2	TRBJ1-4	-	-	TGTGCCAGCAGCTTATCCCGGTTCGCAACTAATGAAAAACTGTTTTTT	CASSLSRFATNEKLFF
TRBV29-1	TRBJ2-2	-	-	TGCAGCGTTGAACGGGCCGGGGAGCTGTTTTTT	CSVERAGELFF
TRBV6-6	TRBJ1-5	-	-	TGTGCCAGCAGTCACCCAGGGTTAGATCAGCCCCAGCATTTT	CASSHPGLDQPQHF
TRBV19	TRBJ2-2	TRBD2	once	TGTGCCAGTAGAGGGACTAGCGGGAGGTTCGGGGAGCTGTTTTTT	CASRGTSGRFGELFF
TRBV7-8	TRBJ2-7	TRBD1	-	TGTGCCAGCAGCTTTGGGACAGCACAATCCTACGAGCAGTACTTC	CASSFGTAQSYEQYF